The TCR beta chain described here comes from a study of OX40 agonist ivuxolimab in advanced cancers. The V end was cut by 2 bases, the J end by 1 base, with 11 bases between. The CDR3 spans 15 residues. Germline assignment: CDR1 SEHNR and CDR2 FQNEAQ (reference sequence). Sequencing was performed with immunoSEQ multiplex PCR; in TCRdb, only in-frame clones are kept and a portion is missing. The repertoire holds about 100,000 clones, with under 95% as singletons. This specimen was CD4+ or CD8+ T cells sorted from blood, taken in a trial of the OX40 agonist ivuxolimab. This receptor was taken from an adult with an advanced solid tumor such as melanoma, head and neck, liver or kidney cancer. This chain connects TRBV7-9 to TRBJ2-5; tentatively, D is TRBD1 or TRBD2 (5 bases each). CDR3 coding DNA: TGTGCCAGCAGCTTACCCGGGACCACCCAAGAGACCCAGTACTTC. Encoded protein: CASSLPGTTQETQYF.